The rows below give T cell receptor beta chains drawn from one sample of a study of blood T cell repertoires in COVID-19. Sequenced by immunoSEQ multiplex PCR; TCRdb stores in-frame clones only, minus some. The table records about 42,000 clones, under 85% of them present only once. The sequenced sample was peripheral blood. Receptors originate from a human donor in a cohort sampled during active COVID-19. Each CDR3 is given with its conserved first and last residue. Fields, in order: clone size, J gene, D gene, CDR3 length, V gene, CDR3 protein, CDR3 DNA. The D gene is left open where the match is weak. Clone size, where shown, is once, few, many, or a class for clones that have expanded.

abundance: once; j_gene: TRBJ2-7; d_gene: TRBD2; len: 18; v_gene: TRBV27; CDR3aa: CASTKSTPGGGRSYEQYF; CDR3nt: TGTGCCAGCACCAAATCAACGCCGGGTGGCGGGAGATCCTACGAGCAGTACTTC
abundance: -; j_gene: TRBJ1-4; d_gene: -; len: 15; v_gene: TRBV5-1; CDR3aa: CASSFTGLTNEKLFF; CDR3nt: TGCGCCAGCAGTTTCACAGGGTTAACTAATGAAAAACTGTTTTTT
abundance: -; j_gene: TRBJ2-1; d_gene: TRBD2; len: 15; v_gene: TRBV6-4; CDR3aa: CASSDLAGGPAEQFF; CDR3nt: TGTGCCAGCAGTGACCTAGCGGGGGGGCCCGCTGAGCAGTTCTTC
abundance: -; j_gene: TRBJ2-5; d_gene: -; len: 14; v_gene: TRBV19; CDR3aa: CASSISRAQETQYF; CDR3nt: TGTGCCAGTAGTATCAGCAGGGCCCAAGAGACCCAGTACTTC
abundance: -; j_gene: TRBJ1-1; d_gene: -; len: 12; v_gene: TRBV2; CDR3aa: CASSLAETEAFF; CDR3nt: TGTGCCAGCAGTCTGGCGGAGACTGAAGCTTTCTTT
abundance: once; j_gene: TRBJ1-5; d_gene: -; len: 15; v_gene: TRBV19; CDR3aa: CASRRQDYSNQPQHF; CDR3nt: TGTGCCAGTAGAAGACAGGATTATAGCAATCAGCCCCAGCATTTT
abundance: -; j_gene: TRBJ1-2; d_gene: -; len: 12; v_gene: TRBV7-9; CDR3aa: CASSTGRVGYTF; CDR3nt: TGTGCCAGCAGCACAGGGAGGGTAGGCTACACCTTC
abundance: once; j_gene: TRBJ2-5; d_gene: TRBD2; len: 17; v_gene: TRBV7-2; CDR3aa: CASSLLGTSGGWETQYF; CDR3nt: TGTGCCAGCAGCCTACTTGGGACTAGCGGGGGTTGGGAGACCCAGTACTTC
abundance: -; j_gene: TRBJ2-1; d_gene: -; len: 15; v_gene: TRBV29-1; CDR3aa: CSVSGGPPSYNEQFF; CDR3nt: TGCAGCGTTTCCGGGGGGCCCCCTTCCTACAATGAGCAGTTCTTC
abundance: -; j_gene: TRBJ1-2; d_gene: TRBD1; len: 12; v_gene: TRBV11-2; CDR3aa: CASSSRDSSYTF; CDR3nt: TGTGCCAGCAGCTCCCGGGACAGTTCCTACACCTTC
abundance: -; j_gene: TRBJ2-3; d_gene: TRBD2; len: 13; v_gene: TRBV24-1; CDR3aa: CATSNGGADTQYF; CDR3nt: TGTGCCACCAGCAACGGGGGGGCCGATACGCAGTATTTT